This record covers a single TCR beta chain. In germline, CDR1 is MNHEY, CDR2 SMNVEV (reference sequence). After removal of 8 bases from V and 7 bases from J, the junction contained 10 bases not matched to a gene. CDR3 size: 13 residues. The study reverse transcribed the entire isolated RNA, so it sequenced expressed TCRB transcripts. The table came from immunoSEQ multiplex PCR; TCRdb's copy has only in-frame clones and leaves some out. Among 900,000 or so clones listed, 15% to 20% were seen once. The entry originates in a study of beta chain features in type 1 diabetes. The overall study: Summed over all samples, the examined sorted cells came to roughly 110,000,000.

Every donor had blood drawn once into heparin, around 120 mL on average. Cells sorted by CD45RO/CCR7/CD25/CD127/CD95/CD27 comprised CD4+ naive, central memory, regulatory and stem cell-like memory cells. The sequencing input was naive CD4+ T cells from blood. The sequence came from a young woman in good health. This chain uses TRBV27 with TRBJ1-2; the match to TRBD1 covers 7 bases. CDR3 residues: CASPQRQGSGYTF. The DNA of the CDR3 is TGTGCCAGCCCACAGAGACAGGGTAGTGGCTACACCTTC.